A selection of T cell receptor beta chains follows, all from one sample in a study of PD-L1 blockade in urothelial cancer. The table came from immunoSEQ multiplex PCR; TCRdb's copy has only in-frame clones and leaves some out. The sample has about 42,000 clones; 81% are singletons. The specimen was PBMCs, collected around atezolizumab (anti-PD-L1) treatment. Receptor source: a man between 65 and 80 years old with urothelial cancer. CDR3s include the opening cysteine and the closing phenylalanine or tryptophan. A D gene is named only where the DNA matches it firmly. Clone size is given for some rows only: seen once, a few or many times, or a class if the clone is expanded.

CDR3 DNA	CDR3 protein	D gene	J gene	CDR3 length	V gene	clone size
TGTGCCAGCAGCTTAGCTCTCGGGGGAGGCACTGAAGCTTTCTTT	CASSLALGGGTEAFF	NA	TRBJ1-1	15	TRBV11-3	NA
TGTGCCAGCAGCTTAGAAAGCACCTACGAGCAGTACTTC	CASSLESTYEQYF	NA	TRBJ2-7	13	TRBV7-8	NA
TGTGCCAGCTCACCTCAGGCGGAACAGGGTGGGTACGGGCAGTACTTC	CASSPQAEQGGYGQYF	NA	TRBJ2-7	16	TRBV18	NA
TGTGCCAGCAGCCCCGGGACTGGCCCGTATAGCAATCAGCCCCAGCATTTT	CASSPGTGPYSNQPQHF	NA	TRBJ1-5	17	TRBV7-8	NA
TGCGCCAGCAGCTTTCGACGGGAAAACACTGAAGCTTTCTTT	CASSFRRENTEAFF	NA	TRBJ1-1	14	TRBV5-1	NA
TGTGCCTCGGGACAGGGCGAAGGGGAGCTGTTTTTT	CASGQGEGELFF	TRBD1	TRBJ2-2	12	TRBV19	once
TGTGCCAGCAGTGAAGCGCGGACTGCTGGCTCCTACGAGCAGTACTTC	CASSEARTAGSYEQYF	NA	TRBJ2-7	16	TRBV2	few
TGCGCCAGCAGACGTATGGCGGGACAAGAGACCCAGTACTTC	CASRRMAGQETQYF	NA	TRBJ2-5	14	TRBV5-1	NA
TGTGCCAGCAGTTTTCCGGGGGGTTTACGGTACGAGCAGTACTTC	CASSFPGGLRYEQYF	TRBD2	TRBJ2-7	15	TRBV28	NA
TGTGCCAGTAGTTCTGGGACAAGGGTGGGCGAGCAGTACTTC	CASSSGTRVGEQYF	NA	TRBJ2-7	14	TRBV19	NA
TGTGCCATCAGTGAGGGTCACTCCCAGGGAGGAAACACCATATATTTT	CAISEGHSQGGNTIYF	NA	TRBJ1-3	16	TRBV10-3	NA
TGTGCCACCAGCAGAGATATGGCGGAGGAACAGCAGTACTTC	CATSRDMAEEQQYF	NA	TRBJ2-7	14	TRBV15	NA
TGTGCCAGCAGCTTAAGTGGGACAGGGCCTGAAGCTTTCTTT	CASSLSGTGPEAFF	TRBD1	TRBJ1-1	14	TRBV7-9	few
TGTGCCAGCAGCTGGCCAGGGCAATCCTACAATGAGCAGTTCTTC	CASSWPGQSYNEQFF	NA	TRBJ2-1	15	TRBV5-4	once
TGTGCCAGCAGCTTAGGAGACACCGGGGAGCTGTTTTTT	CASSLGDTGELFF	NA	TRBJ2-2	13	TRBV11-2	few
TGTGCCAGCAGCCCGGACAGGATAAACACCGGGGAGCTGTTTTTT	CASSPDRINTGELFF	TRBD1	TRBJ2-2	15	TRBV7-7	NA
TGTGCCAGCACCAAGGGGGGACAGGGGGAAAAACTGTTTTTT	CASTKGGQGEKLFF	TRBD1	TRBJ1-4	14	TRBV28	NA
TGTGCCAGCAGCGGCGTCCTAGCGGAGTTTTCTTCGGATACGCAGTATTTT	CASSGVLAEFSSDTQYF	TRBD2	TRBJ2-3	17	TRBV4-2	NA
TGTGGAGCGGGGGTGGGGCAGCCCCAGCATTTT	CGAGVGQPQHF	NA	TRBJ1-5	11	TRBV6-5	NA